This T cell receptor beta chain emerged from a study of blood T cell repertoires in COVID-19. Looking at the study overall: Researchers got acute and convalescent COVID-19 samples from the United States, Italy and Spain. T cells, B-cell-depleted T cells, or PBMCs provided the cDNA or gDNA that served as material.

V was clipped by 5 bases and J by 7 bases; unmatched bases: 10. The CDR3 is made up of 15 amino acids. Germline CDR1 reads KGHDR; CDR2 reads SFDVKD. Participants, 18 to 89 years old, spanned fewer than 25 US areas. The authors' processing: Using reference gene primer amplification, nucleated cell counts were estimated. Clones were sequenced by immunoSEQ multiplex PCR, and TCRdb holds only the in-frame ones, with some missing. From that table come the V and J calls and clone size; the DNA was used to work out D and trimming. The table records 310,000 or so clones, approximately 91% of them present only once.

The chain is built from TRBV24-1 and TRBJ2-7; 10 positions agree with TRBD2. The TCR originated in a woman in her forties who had recovered from COVID-19. Sequencing was done on a sample of PBMCs or T cells enriched from blood (not recorded which). The CDR3 loop reads CATSVIAGGQEEQYF. CDR3 DNA sequence: TGTGCCACCAGTGTCATAGCGGGAGGTCAGGAGGAGCAGTACTTC.